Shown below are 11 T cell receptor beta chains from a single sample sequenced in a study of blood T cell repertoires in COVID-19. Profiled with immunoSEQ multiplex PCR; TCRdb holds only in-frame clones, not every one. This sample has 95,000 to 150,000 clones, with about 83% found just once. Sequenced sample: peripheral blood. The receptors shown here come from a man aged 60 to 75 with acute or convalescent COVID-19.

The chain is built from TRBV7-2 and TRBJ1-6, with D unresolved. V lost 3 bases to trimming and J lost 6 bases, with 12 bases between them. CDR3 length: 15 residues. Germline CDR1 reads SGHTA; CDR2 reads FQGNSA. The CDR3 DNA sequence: TGTGCCAGCAGCTTCCTAGGACGGGGTAATTCACCCCTCCACTTT. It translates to CASSFLGRGNSPLHF.

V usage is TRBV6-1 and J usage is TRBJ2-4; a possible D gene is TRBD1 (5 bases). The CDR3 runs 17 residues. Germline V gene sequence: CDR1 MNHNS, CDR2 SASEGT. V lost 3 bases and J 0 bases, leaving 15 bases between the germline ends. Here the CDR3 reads CASSDSRQSLAKNIQYF. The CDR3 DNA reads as TGTGCCAGCAGTGACAGCAGACAGAGTCTAGCCAAAAACATTCAGTACTTC.

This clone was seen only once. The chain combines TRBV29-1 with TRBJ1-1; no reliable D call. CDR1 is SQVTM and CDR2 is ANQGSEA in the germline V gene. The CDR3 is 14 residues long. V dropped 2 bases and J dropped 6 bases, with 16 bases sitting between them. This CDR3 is CSVEISPAAAEAFF. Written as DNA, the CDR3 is TGCAGCGTTGAAATAAGTCCCGCGGCAGCTGAAGCTTTCTTT.

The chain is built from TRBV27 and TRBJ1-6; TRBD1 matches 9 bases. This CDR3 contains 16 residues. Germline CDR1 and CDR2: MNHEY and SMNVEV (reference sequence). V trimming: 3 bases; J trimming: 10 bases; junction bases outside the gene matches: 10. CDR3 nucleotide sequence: TGTGCCAGCAGTTTGAGACAGGGGGTAGATGGCTCACCCCTCCACTTT. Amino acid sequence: CASSLRQGVDGSPLHF.

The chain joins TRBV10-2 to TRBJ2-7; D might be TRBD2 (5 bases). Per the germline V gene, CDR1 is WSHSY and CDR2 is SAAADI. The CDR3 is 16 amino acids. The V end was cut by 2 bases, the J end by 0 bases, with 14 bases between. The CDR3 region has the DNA TGCGCCAGCAGTGAGGATCGGAGGTTCAGCTCCTACGAGCAGTACTTC. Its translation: CASSEDRRFSSYEQYF.

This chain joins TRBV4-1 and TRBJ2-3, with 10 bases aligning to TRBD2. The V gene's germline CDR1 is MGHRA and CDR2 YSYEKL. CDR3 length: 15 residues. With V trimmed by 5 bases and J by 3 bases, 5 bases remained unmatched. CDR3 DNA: TGCGCCAGCAGCTCCAGCGGGAGGGTAACAGATACGCAGTATTTT. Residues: CASSSSGRVTDTQYF.

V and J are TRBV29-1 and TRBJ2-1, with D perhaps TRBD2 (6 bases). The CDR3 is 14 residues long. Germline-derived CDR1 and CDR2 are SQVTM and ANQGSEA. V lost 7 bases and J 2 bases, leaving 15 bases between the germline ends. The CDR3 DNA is TGCAGCGAGTCTTTGCGGGGTGCCTACAATGAGCAGTTCTTC. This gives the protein CSESLRGAYNEQFF.

The CDR3 region is CASSFSGGHSSSYNEQFF. The CDR3 DNA follows: TGTGCCAGCAGCTTTAGCGGGGGGCACTCGAGCTCCTACAATGAGCAGTTCTTC. This chain uses TRBV7-3 with TRBJ2-1, with TRBD2 identical over 10 bases. Trimming removed 3 bases from V and 0 bases from J; junction bases left unmatched: 8. The CDR3 runs 18 residues. Germline assignment: CDR1 SGHTA and CDR2 FQGTGA.

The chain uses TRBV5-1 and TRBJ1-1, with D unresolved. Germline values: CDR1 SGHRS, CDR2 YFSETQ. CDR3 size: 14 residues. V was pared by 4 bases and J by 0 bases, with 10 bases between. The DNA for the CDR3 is TGCGCCAGCAGCACACAGATGTTGAACACTGAAGCTTTCTTT. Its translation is CASSTQMLNTEAFF.

CDR3 bases: TGTGCCAGCAGTGACGACGGGACAAGCTATGGCTACACCTTC. It codes for CASSDDGTSYGYTF. The V gene is TRBV6-6, the J gene TRBJ1-2; tentative D call: TRBD1 (6 bases). The CDR3 loop spans 14 amino acids. V dropped 5 bases and J dropped 4 bases, with 14 bases sitting between them. Germline values: CDR1 MNHNY, CDR2 SVGAGI (reference sequence).

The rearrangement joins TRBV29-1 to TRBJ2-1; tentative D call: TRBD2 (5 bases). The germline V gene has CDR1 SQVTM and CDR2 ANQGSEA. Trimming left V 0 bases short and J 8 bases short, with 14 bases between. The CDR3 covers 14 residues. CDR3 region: CSVEDVRRGYEQFF. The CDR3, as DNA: TGCAGCGTTGAAGATGTAAGACGCGGGTATGAGCAGTTCTTC.